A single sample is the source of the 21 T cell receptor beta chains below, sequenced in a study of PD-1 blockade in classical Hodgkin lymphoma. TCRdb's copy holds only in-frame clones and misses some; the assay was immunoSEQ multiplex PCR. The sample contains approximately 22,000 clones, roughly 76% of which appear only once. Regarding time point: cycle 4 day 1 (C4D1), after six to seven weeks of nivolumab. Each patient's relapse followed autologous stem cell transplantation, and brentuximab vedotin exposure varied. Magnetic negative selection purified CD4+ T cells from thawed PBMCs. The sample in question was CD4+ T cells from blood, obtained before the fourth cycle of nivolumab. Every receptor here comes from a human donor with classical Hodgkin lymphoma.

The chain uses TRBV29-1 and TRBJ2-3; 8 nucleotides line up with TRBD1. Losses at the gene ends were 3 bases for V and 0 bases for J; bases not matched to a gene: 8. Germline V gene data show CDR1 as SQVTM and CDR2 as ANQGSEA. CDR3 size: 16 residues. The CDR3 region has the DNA TGCAGCGTTGAGGGTGGACAGGGCTTTAGCACAGATACGCAGTATTTT. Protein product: CSVEGGQGFSTDTQYF.

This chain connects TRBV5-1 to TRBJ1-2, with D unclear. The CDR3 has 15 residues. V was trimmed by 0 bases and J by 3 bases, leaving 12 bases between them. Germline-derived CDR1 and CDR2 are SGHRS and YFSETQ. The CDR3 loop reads CASSLARQAHYGYTF. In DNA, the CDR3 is TGCGCCAGCAGCTTGGCGAGGCAGGCTCACTATGGCTACACCTTC.

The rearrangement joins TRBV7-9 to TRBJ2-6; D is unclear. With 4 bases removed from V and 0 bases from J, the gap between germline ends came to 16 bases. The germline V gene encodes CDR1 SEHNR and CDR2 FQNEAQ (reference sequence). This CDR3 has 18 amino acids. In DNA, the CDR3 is TGTGCCAGCAGCTCGGCTCCCCCCAGTTCCTCTGGGGCCAACGTCCTGACTTTC. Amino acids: CASSSAPPSSSGANVLTF. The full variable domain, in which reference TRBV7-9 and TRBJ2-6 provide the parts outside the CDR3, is DTGVSQNPRHKITKRGQNVTFRCDPISEHNRLYWYRQTLGQGPEFLTYFQNEAQLEKSRLLSDRFSAERPKGSFSTLEIQRTEQGDSAMYLCASSSAPPSSSGANVLTFGAGSRLTVL.

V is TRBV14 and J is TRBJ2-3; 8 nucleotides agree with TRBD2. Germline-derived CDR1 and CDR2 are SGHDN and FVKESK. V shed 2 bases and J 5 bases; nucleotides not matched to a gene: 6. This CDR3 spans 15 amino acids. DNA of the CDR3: TGTGCCAGCAGCCAACCCGGGAGGGGCAGAGATACGCAGTATTTT. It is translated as CASSQPGRGRDTQYF.

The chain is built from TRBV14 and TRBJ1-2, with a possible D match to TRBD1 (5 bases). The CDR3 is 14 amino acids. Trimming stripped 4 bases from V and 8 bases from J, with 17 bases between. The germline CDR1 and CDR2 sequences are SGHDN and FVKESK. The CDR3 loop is CASSPLTGPRGYTF. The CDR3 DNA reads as TGTGCCAGCAGCCCCTTAACAGGACCCCGAGGCTACACCTTC. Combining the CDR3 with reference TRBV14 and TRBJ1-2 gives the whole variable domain EAGVTQFPSHSVIEKGQTVTLRCDPISGHDNLYWYRRVMGKEIKFLLHFVKESKQDESGMPNNRFLAERTGGTYSTLKVQPAELEDSGVYFCASSPLTGPRGYTFGSGTRLTVV.

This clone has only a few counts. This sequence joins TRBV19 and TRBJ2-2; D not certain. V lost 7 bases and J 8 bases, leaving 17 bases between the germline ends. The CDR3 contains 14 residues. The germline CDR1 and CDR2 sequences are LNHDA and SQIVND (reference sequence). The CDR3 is CASTRDAISGELFF. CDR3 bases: TGTGCCAGTACCCGAGATGCTATCAGTGGGGAGCTGTTTTTT.

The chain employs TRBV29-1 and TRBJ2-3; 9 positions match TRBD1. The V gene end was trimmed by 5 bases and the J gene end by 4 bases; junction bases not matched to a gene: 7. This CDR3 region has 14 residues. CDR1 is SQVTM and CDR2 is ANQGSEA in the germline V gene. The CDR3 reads CSVQDRGSADTQYF. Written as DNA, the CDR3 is TGCAGCGTTCAGGACAGGGGTAGTGCAGATACGCAGTATTTT.

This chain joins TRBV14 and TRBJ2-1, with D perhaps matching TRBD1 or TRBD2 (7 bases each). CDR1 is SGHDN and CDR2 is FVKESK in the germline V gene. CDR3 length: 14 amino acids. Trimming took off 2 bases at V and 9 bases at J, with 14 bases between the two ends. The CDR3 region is CASSQFQGGVEQFF. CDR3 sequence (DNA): TGTGCCAGCAGCCAATTCCAGGGGGGGGTTGAGCAGTTCTTC.

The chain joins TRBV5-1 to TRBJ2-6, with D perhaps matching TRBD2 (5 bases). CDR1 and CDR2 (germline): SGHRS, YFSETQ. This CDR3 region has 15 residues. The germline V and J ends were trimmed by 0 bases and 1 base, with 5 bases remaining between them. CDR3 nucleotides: TGCGCCAGCAGCTTGGGAGGGTCTGGGGCCAACGTCCTGACTTTC. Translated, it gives CASSLGGSGANVLTF.

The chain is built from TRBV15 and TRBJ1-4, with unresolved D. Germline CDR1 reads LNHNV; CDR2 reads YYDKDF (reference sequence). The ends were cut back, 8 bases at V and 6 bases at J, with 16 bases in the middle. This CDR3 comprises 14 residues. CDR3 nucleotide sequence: TGTGCCACCTCTCCGACCCGGGGATATGAAAAACTGTTTTTT. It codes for CATSPTRGYEKLFF. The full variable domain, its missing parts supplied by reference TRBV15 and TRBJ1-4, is DAMVIQNPRYQVTQFGKPVTLSCSQTLNHNVMYWYQQKSSQAPKLLFHYYDKDFNNEADTPDNFQSRRPNTSFCFLDIRSPGLGDTAMYLCATSPTRGYEKLFFGSGTQLSVL.

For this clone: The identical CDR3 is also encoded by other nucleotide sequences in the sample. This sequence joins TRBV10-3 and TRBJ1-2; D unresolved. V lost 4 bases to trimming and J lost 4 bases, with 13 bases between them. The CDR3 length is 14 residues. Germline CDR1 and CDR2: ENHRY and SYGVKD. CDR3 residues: CAISGTASGYGYTF. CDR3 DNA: TGTGCCATCAGTGGGACTGCATCCGGCTATGGCTACACCTTC.

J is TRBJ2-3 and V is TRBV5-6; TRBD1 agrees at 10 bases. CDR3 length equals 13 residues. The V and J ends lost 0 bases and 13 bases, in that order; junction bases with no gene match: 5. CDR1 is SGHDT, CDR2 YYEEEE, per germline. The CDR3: CASSLDPGQGEYF. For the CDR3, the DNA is TGTGCCAGCAGCTTGGATCCCGGACAGGGGGAGTATTTT.

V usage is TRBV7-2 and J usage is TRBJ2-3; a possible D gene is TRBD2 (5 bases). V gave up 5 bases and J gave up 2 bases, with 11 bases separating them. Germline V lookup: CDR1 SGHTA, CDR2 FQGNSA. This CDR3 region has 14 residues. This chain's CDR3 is CASSPSRATDTQYF. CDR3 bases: TGTGCCAGCAGCCCCTCGCGGGCCACAGATACGCAGTATTTT.

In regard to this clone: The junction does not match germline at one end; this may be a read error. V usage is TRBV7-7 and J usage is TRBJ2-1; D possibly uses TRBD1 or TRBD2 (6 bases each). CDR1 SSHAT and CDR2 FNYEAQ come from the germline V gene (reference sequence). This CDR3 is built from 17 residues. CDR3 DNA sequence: TGTGCTAGCAGCCCCGGACCCCTGGGGGGCGCCTACAATGAGCAGTTCTTC. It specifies CASSPGPLGGAYNEQFF.

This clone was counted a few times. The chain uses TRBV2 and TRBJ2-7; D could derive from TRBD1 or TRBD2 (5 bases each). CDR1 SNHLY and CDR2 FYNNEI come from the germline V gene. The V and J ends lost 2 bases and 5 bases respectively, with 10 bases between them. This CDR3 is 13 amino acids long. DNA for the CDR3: TGTGCCAGCAGTGAATCAGGGACCCACGAGCAGTACTTC. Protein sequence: CASSESGTHEQYF.

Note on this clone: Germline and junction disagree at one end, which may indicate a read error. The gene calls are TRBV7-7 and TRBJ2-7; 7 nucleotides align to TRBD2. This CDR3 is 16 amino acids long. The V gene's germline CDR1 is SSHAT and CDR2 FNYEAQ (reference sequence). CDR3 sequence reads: CASSGRGPGGNYEQYF. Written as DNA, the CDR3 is TGTGCTAGCAGCGGCCGAGGCCCGGGGGGTAACTACGAGCAGTACTTC.

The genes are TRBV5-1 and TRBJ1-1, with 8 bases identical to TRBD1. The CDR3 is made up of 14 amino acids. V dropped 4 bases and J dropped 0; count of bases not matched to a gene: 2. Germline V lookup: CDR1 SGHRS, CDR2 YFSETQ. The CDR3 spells CASSMTGVNTEAFF. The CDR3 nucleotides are TGCGCCAGCAGCATGACAGGGGTGAACACTGAAGCTTTCTTT.

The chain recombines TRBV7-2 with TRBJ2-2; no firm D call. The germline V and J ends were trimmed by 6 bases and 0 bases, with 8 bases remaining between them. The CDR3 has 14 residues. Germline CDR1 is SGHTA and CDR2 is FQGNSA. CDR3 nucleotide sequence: TGTGCCAGCAGAAGTACCCCGAACACCGGGGAGCTGTTTTTT. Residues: CASRSTPNTGELFF.

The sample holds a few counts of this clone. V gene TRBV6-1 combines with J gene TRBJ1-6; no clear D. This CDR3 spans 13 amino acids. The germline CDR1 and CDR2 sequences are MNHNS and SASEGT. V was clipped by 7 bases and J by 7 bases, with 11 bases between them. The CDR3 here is CASTGKGNSPLHF. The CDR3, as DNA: TGTGCCAGCACGGGTAAAGGGAATTCACCCCTCCACTTT.

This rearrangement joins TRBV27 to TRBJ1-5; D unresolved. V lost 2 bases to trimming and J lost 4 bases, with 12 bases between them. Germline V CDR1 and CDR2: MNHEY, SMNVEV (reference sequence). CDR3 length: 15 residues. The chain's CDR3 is CASSLKGLTNQPQHF. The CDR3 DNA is TGTGCCAGCAGTTTAAAGGGTCTCACTAATCAGCCCCAGCATTTT.

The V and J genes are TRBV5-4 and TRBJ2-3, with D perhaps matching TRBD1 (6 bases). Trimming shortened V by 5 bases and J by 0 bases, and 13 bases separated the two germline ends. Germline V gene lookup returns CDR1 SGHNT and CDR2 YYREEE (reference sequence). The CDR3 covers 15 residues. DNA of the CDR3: TGTGCCAGCAGGCGTACAGGGATAAGCACAGATACGCAGTATTTT. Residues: CASRRTGISTDTQYF.